This entry lists 9 T cell receptor beta chains sequenced from one sample in a study of shared clonotypes between healthy human individuals. Sequencing was performed with immunoSEQ multiplex PCR; in TCRdb, only in-frame clones are kept and a portion is missing. The sample yields over a million clones, about 98.5% seen once. Sequencing used naive CD4+ T cells sorted from blood. Subset given: CD45RA+ positively selected. The receptor set was obtained from a man aged 30 to 39 in good health.

This rearrangement joins TRBV19 to TRBJ2-2; 9 nucleotides line up with TRBD1. V shed 5 bases, J shed 0 bases, and the junction held 10 bases outside the gene matches. The germline V gene encodes CDR1 LNHDA and CDR2 SQIVND (reference sequence). The CDR3 length is 18 residues. For the CDR3, the DNA is TGTGCCAGTAGTTCCCCCCGGGACAGGGTTTCGAACACCGGGGAGCTGTTTTTT. This codes for CASSSPRDRVSNTGELFF.

The rearrangement joins TRBV7-9 to TRBJ2-3; tentatively, D is TRBD2 (5 bases). The CDR3 has 14 residues. The V and J ends lost 10 bases and 1 base respectively, with 15 bases between them. CDR1 and CDR2 from the germline V gene are SEHNR and FQNEAQ (reference sequence). The CDR3 region has the DNA TGTGCCACTTCGCTGGAGGATCGCACAGATACGCAGTATTTT. It yields the protein CATSLEDRTDTQYF.

The chain carries TRBV18 and TRBJ1-3, with D unclear. In germline, CDR1 is KGHSH, CDR2 LQKENI. Trimming cost V 2 bases and J 0 bases, with 11 bases left between them. The CDR3 loop spans 16 amino acids. The CDR3 DNA follows: TGTGCCAGCTCACCATCGACACCGAGCTCTGGAAACACCATATATTTT. Translated: CASSPSTPSSGNTIYF.

The rearrangement uses TRBV10-3 and TRBJ2-7, with 9 positions matching TRBD2. In germline, CDR1 is ENHRY, CDR2 SYGVKD. This CDR3 has 17 amino acids. V was pared by 2 bases and J by 5 bases, with 13 bases of the junction left unmatched. The CDR3, as DNA: TGTGCCATCAGTGAGCAAAGGCTAGCGGGACGTATAAACGAGCAGTACTTC. It is translated as CAISEQRLAGRINEQYF.

The rearrangement links TRBV13 to TRBJ1-2, with no clear D. The CDR3 consists of 14 residues. Per the germline V gene, CDR1 is PRHDT and CDR2 is FYEKMQ (reference sequence). The germline V and J ends were trimmed by 5 bases and 4 bases, with 14 bases remaining between them. CDR3 DNA: TGTGCCAGCAGCCCGTCACAGAAACTCTATGGCTACACCTTC. It translates to CASSPSQKLYGYTF.

With respect to this clone: Other nucleotide sequences in the sample specify the same CDR3. The V gene is TRBV5-1, the J gene TRBJ2-1; D not resolved. The CDR3 sequence is 14 residues long. Trimming pared 0 bases from V and 0 bases from J, leaving 4 bases between. Germline CDR1 SGHRS, CDR2 YFSETQ. CDR3 amino acids: CASSLGGSYNEQFF. Written as DNA, the CDR3 is TGCGCCAGCAGCTTGGGAGGCTCCTACAATGAGCAGTTCTTC.

The chain recombines TRBV10-3 with TRBJ2-1; weak D call: TRBD2 (6 bases). The CDR3 is 17 amino acids. V was shortened by 2 bases and J by 0 bases, with 14 bases between the two germline ends. Per the germline V gene, CDR1 is ENHRY and CDR2 is SYGVKD. CDR3 amino acids: CAISEAPGLSSYNEQFF. CDR3 bases: TGTGCCATCAGTGAGGCCCCGGGACTTAGCTCCTACAATGAGCAGTTCTTC.

Worth noting for this clone: This specimen includes other DNA sequences encoding the same CDR3. This sequence joins TRBV28 and TRBJ1-3; D gene uncertain. This CDR3 has 12 residues. Per germline, CDR1 MDHEN and CDR2 SYDVKM. The ends were cut back, 5 bases at V and 0 bases at J, with 2 bases in the middle. This CDR3 reads CASSVSGNTIYF. The CDR3 DNA reads TGTGCCAGCAGTGTCTCTGGAAACACCATATATTTT.

This chain links TRBV18 with TRBJ1-4; D is possibly TRBD1 (5 bases). Germline assignment: CDR1 KGHSH and CDR2 LQKENI. This CDR3 has 13 residues. The V end lost 5 bases, the J end lost 3 bases, and 7 bases lay between the germline ends. The DNA of the CDR3 is TGTGCCAGCTCAGGGACGGCTAATGAAAAACTGTTTTTT. It is translated as CASSGTANEKLFF.